These T cell receptor beta chains were read from a single sample in a study of Ad26.COV2.S vaccination and SARS-CoV-2 variants. The repertoire was sequenced with immunoSEQ multiplex PCR; TCRdb's copy has only in-frame clones and lacks some. The sample includes 85,000 to 95,000 clones, approximately 81% of them seen just once. This specimen consisted of peripheral blood, obtained after recovery from COVID-19. Source of these receptors: a human donor who had recovered from COVID-19. Both conserved end residues are part of each CDR3. The order of the fields is D gene, J gene, clone size, V gene, CDR3 protein, CDR3 DNA. The D gene is left open where the match is weak. Clone sizes are given selectively: once, few, many, or a class where the clone is expanded.

>-|TRBJ2-5|-|TRBV7-2
CASSLAQGMETQYF
TGTGCCAGCAGCTTAGCGCAGGGGATGGAGACCCAGTACTTC
>TRBD2|TRBJ2-7|-|TRBV4-3
CASSQGTSVYEQYF
TGCGCCAGCAGCCAAGGGACTAGCGTCTACGAGCAGTACTTC
>-|TRBJ2-3|-|TRBV9
CASSVGPGYTDTQYF
TGTGCCAGCAGCGTGGGCCCGGGGTACACAGATACGCAGTATTTT
>TRBD2|TRBJ2-1|-|TRBV18
CASSPGGSSYNEQFF
TGTGCCAGCTCACCCGGGGGGAGCTCCTACAATGAGCAGTTCTTC
>-|TRBJ2-7|-|TRBV14
CASSLSGAVGQYF
TGTGCCAGCAGCCTTTCCGGGGCGGTGGGGCAGTACTTC
>-|TRBJ1-1|-|TRBV19
CASSVGGNTEAFF
TGTGCCAGTAGTGTTGGAGGCAACACTGAAGCTTTCTTT
>TRBD1|TRBJ1-1|once|TRBV6-2/TRBV6-3
CASSRGTVVKAFF
TGTGCCAGCAGCCGTGGGACAGTAGTTAAAGCTTTCTTT
>-|TRBJ1-5|-|TRBV6-2/TRBV6-3
CASSYPDQPQHF
TGTGCCAGCAGTTACCCGGATCAGCCCCAGCATTTT
>-|TRBJ1-3|-|TRBV6-5
CASRGMGNTIYF
TGTGCCAGCAGAGGAATGGGAAACACCATATATTTT
>-|TRBJ2-7|-|TRBV28
CASSLYTGGLSSEQYF
TGTGCCAGCAGTTTATACACGGGGGGCCTGTCCTCCGAGCAGTACTTC
>-|TRBJ2-7|-|TRBV6-5
CASSLTAGTIYEQYF
TGTGCCAGCAGTCTAACCGCCGGGACCATCTACGAGCAGTACTTC
>TRBD2|TRBJ2-1|-|TRBV7-9
CASRPRPRAGVKDLNEQFF
TGTGCCAGCAGGCCTCGACCACGGGCGGGAGTCAAAGACCTTAATGAGCAGTTCTTC
>TRBD2|TRBJ2-1|-|TRBV27
CASSRSSGGFIDVF
TGTGCCAGCAGCCGCTCTAGCGGGGGGTTCATAGACGTCTTC
>-|TRBJ2-1|-|TRBV27
CASSARRQGEQFF
TGTGCCAGCAGTGCCCGCCGCCAGGGTGAGCAGTTCTTC
>TRBD1|TRBJ1-1|once|TRBV19
CASSLDRALNTEAFF
TGTGCCAGTAGTCTGGACAGGGCCCTGAACACTGAAGCTTTCTTT
>-|TRBJ1-3|-|TRBV10-3
CAISERAGNTIYF
TGTGCCATCAGTGAGCGGGCTGGAAACACCATATATTTT
>-|TRBJ1-1|-|TRBV19
CASKQNKGTEAFF
TGTGCCAGTAAACAGAACAAGGGCACTGAAGCTTTCTTT
>-|TRBJ1-2|-|TRBV24-1
CATTYAGQYGYTF
TGTGCCACCACTTACGCAGGGCAGTATGGCTACACCTTC
>TRBD2|TRBJ2-2|-|TRBV11-2
CASSLELAGWAGELFF
TGTGCCAGCAGCTTAGAACTAGCGGGATGGGCCGGGGAGCTGTTTTTT
>TRBD2|TRBJ2-7|-|TRBV28
CASSRTSGSHYEQYF
TGTGCCAGCAGTCGGACTAGCGGGAGTCACTACGAGCAGTACTTC
>-|TRBJ1-6|-|TRBV27
CASSYPGSPLHF
TGTGCCAGCAGCTATCCGGGTTCACCCCTCCACTTT
>TRBD2|TRBJ2-5|-|TRBV27
CASSPRLAGRYQETQYF
TGTGCCAGCAGTCCGAGACTAGCGGGACGGTACCAAGAGACCCAGTACTTC
>-|TRBJ2-3|-|TRBV3-1/TRBV3-2
CASSTLDTQYF
TGTGCCAGCAGCACACTAGATACGCAGTATTTT
>TRBD2|TRBJ2-1|few|TRBV7-9
CASSKGLASYNEQFF
TGTGCCAGCAGCAAAGGACTAGCGTCTTACAATGAGCAGTTCTTC
>-|TRBJ2-1|-|TRBV5-4
CASSLDYLPWQFF
TGTGCCAGCAGCTTGGACTACCTGCCCTGGCAGTTCTTC
>-|TRBJ1-4|-|TRBV7-6
CASSLGSRDEKLFF
TGTGCCAGCAGCTTGGGCAGTCGGGATGAAAAACTGTTTTTT
>TRBD2|TRBJ2-4|-|TRBV13
CASSSETSRNIQYF
TGTGCCAGCAGCTCTGAGACTAGCAGAAACATTCAGTACTTC
>TRBD1|TRBJ2-7|-|TRBV27
CASSVAGGYEQYF
TGTGCCAGCAGCGTCGCAGGGGGCTACGAGCAGTACTTC